This T cell receptor (beta chain) came from a study of blood T cell repertoires in COVID-19. The V segment lost 1 base and the J segment 12 bases; nucleotides outside the gene matches: 10. Per the germline V gene, CDR1 is MGHRA and CDR2 is YSYEKL. CDR3 length: 14 amino acids. Sequencing used immunoSEQ multiplex PCR; TCRdb keeps in-frame clones, though not all of them. There are about 320,000 clones in the sample; roughly nine tenths occur only once, and around 2.7% lies in the top ten. The sample holds one count of this clone. This chain uses TRBV4-1 with TRBJ1-1, with 8 bases fitting TRBD1. The sample comprised PBMCs or T cells enriched from blood (not recorded which). This clonotype was obtained from a man in his sixties who had recovered from COVID-19. The CDR3 is CASSQGDVRGRTFF. The DNA for the CDR3 is TGCGCCAGCAGCCAAGGGGATGTCAGGGGGCGGACTTTCTTT.